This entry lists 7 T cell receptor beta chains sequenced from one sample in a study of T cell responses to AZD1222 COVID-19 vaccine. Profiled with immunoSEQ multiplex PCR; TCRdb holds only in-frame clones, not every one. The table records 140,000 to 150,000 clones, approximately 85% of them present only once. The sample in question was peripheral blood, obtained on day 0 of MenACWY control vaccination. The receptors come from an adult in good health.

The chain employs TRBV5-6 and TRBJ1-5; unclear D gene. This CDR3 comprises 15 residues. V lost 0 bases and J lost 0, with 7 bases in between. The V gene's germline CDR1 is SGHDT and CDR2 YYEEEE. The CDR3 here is CASSLGGYSNQPQHF. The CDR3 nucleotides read TGTGCCAGCAGCTTGGGAGGTTATAGCAATCAGCCCCAGCATTTT. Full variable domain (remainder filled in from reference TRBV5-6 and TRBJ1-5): DAGVTQSPTHLIKTRGQQVTLRCSPKSGHDTVSWYQQALGQGPQFIFQYYEEEERQRGNFPDRFSGHQFPNYSSELNVNALLLGDSALYLCASSLGGYSNQPQHFGDGTRLSIL.

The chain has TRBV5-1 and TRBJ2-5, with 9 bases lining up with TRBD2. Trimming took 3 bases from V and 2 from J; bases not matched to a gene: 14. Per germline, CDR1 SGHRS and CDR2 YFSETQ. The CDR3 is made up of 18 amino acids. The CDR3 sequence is CASSSLPVAGGLQETQYF. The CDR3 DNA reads TGCGCCAGCAGCTCCCTCCCGGTCGCGGGGGGGCTGCAAGAGACCCAGTACTTC.

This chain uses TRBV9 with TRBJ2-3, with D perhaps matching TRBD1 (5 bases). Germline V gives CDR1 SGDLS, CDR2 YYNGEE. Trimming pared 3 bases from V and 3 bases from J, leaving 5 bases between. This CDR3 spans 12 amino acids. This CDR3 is CASSAGTDTQYF. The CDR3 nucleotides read TGTGCCAGCAGCGCAGGGACAGATACGCAGTATTTT.

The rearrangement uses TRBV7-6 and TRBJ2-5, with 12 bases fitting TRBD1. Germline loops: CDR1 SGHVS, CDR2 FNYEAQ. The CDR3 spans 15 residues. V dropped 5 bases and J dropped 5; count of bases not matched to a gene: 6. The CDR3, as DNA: TGTGCCAGCAGCATGGGGGGGACAGGGGGCGAGACCCAGTACTTC. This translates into CASSMGGTGGETQYF.

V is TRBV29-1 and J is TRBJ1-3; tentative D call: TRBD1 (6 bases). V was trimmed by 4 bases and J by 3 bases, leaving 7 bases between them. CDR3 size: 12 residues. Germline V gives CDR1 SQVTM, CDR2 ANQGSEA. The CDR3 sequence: CSVGTDGNTIYF. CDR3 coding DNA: TGCAGCGTTGGGACAGATGGAAACACCATATATTTT.

This chain's CDR3 is CASIVTGATNEQYF. The DNA of the CDR3 is TGCGCCAGCATTGTGACAGGGGCGACTAACGAGCAGTACTTC. J is TRBJ2-7 and V is TRBV23-1, with 8 bases identical to TRBD1. TRBV23-1 is assigned to the ORF class and has an uncertain function. Trimming cost V 7 bases and J 5 bases; bases outside gene matches: 10. The CDR3 sequence is 14 residues long.

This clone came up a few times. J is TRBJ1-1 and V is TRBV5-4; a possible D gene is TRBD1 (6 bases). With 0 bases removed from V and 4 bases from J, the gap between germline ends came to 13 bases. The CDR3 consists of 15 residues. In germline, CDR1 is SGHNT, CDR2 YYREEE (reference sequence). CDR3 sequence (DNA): TGTGCCAGCAGCTTGGAAGACACAGGGAGCACTGAAGCTTTCTTT. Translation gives CASSLEDTGSTEAFF.